These 7 T cell receptor beta chains share one sample of origin, sequenced in a study of shared clonotypes between healthy human individuals (dated by TCRdb to the early 2020s). Receptors were amplified or captured by the immunoSEQ multiplex PCR assay. The table comes from immuneACCESS by way of TCRdb, which keeps in-frame sequences with V and J called. Part of the clones is missing from these tables; in studies checked, under half for an unresolved V gene and the rest for unknown reasons. The sample table holds nearly 2 million clones, of which less than 95% were seen once. The ten largest clonotypes hold 0.9% to 1.5% of the sample. CD8 naive samples were CD45RO-negative cells positively selected for CCR7, giving a CD45RA+CCR7+ population that excluded TemRA cells. Sequencing used naive CD8+ T cells sorted from blood. Reading the label with the study, this specimen's cell subset or site is: CD45RA+CCR7+. All receptors derive from a man younger than 35 in good health.

The J gene is TRBJ2-2, the V gene TRBV7-6; D may match TRBD1 or TRBD2 (5 bases each). CDR3 length: 16 residues. Germline V gene lookup returns CDR1 SGHVS and CDR2 FNYEAQ. V lost 5 bases, J lost 4 bases, and 17 bases lay in between. CDR3 loop: CASSAGWGILTGELFF. In DNA, the CDR3 is TGTGCCAGCAGCGCAGGGTGGGGGATCCTCACCGGGGAGCTGTTTTTT.

V is TRBV27 and J is TRBJ2-1; the D is unclear. Trimming left V 4 bases short and J 0 bases short, with 7 bases between. The CDR3 extends over 14 amino acids. Per the germline V gene, CDR1 is MNHEY and CDR2 is SMNVEV (reference sequence). The DNA for the CDR3 is TGTGCCAGCAGTTCCAGCACCTCCTACAATGAGCAGTTCTTC. Translated, it gives CASSSSTSYNEQFF.

V and J are TRBV5-1 and TRBJ1-1; possible D gene TRBD1, 6 bases. CDR3 length: 14 residues. CDR1 is SGHRS, CDR2 YFSETQ, per germline. Trimming took 1 base from V and 0 from J, leaving 7 bases between them. The DNA for the CDR3 is TGCGCCAGCAGCTTGAGGGACATGAACACTGAAGCTTTCTTT. Translation: CASSLRDMNTEAFF.

The chain employs TRBV11-3 and TRBJ2-7, with TRBD1 matching over 10 bases. V gave up 9 bases and J gave up 2 bases; unmatched junction bases: 7. The CDR3 runs 14 residues. CDR1 is SGHNT and CDR2 is YENEEA in the germline V gene. The CDR3 coding sequence is TGTGCCAGACAGGGACAGGGGTTCACCTACGAGCAGTACTTC. Translated, it gives CARQGQGFTYEQYF.

This chain uses TRBV27 with TRBJ2-7; 11 bases are shared with TRBD1. CDR3 length: 15 amino acids. In germline, CDR1 is MNHEY, CDR2 SMNVEV (reference sequence). Losses at the gene ends were 5 bases for V and 5 bases for J; bases not matched to a gene: 8. The CDR3 here is CASSPRTGGQDEQYF. The CDR3 nucleotides are TGTGCCAGCAGTCCTAGGACAGGGGGCCAGGACGAGCAGTACTTC.

With regard to this clone: The sample contains more than one DNA sequence encoding this CDR3. The CDR3 sequence is CASSLGQPNTEAFF. Here the CDR3 DNA reads TGCGCCAGCAGCTTGGGACAACCGAACACTGAAGCTTTCTTT. V is TRBV5-1 and J is TRBJ1-1; D remains ambiguous. The CDR3 length is 14 residues. Germline values: CDR1 SGHRS, CDR2 YFSETQ. The ends were cut back, 0 bases at V and 1 base at J, with 7 bases in the middle.

The CDR3 nucleotides are TGTGCCAGCAGTAGCGTAGGGCCTACCTACGAGCAGTACTTC. The encoded protein is CASSSVGPTYEQYF. This chain uses TRBV25-1 with TRBJ2-7, with D unclear. The CDR3 is made up of 14 amino acids. CDR1 and CDR2 (germline): MGHDK, SYGVNS. With 5 bases removed from V and 2 bases from J, the gap between germline ends came to 13 bases.